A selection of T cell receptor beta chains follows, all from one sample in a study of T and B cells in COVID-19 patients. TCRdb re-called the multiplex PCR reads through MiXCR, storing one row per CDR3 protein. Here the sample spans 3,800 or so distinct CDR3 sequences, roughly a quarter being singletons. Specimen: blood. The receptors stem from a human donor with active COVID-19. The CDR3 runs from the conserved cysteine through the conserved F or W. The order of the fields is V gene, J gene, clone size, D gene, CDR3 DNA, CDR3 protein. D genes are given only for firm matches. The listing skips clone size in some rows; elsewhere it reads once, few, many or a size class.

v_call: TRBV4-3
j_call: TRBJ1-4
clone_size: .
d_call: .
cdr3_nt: TGCGCCAGCGGACTAGGGGGGCTTAATGAAAAACTGTTTTTT
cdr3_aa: CASGLGGLNEKLFF

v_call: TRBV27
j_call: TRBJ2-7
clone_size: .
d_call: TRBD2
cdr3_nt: TGTGCCAGCAAAGTGGCCGGGACTAGCGGGAACACGTACGAGCAGTACTTC
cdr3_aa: CASKVAGTSGNTYEQYF

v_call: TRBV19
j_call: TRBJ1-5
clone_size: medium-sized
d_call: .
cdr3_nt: TGTGCCAGTACCGGGGTAGGGGGGTATAGTCAGCCCCAGCATTTT
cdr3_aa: CASTGVGGYSQPQHF

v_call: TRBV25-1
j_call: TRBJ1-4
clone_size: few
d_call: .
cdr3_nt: TGTGCCAGCAGTGAATCCCAGGGGTGGGAAAAACTGTTTTTT
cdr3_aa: CASSESQGWEKLFF

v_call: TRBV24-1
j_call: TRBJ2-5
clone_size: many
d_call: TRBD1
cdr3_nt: TGTGCCACCAGTCGGGGGACAGGGGACCAAGAGACCCAGTACTTC
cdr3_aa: CATSRGTGDQETQYF

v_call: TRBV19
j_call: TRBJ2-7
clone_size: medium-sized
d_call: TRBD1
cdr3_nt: TGTGCCAGTAGCCCCCGGACAGGATCCTACGAGCAGTACTTC
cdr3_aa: CASSPRTGSYEQYF

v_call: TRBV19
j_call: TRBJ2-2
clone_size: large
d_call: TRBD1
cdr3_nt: TGTGCCAGTAGTATTGACAGGGAAACCGGGGAGCTGTTTTTT
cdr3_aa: CASSIDRETGELFF

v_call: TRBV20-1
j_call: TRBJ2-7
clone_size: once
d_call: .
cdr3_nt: TGCAGTGCTAGCGGTCCCACGCGATCCTACGAGCAGTACTTC
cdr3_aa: CSASGPTRSYEQYF

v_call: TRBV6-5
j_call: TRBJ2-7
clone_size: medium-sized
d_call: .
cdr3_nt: TGTGCCAGCCAGAAGGGAGCTCTCGGCGAGCAGTACTTC
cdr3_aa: CASQKGALGEQYF

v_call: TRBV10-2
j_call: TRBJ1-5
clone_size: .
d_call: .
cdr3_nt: TGCGCCAGCAGTGAGTCGGAGGCTTATCAGCCCCAGCATTTT
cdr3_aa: CASSESEAYQPQHF

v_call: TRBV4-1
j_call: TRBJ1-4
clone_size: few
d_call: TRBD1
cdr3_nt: TGCGCCAGCAGCCAAGGGGAAGACAGGGGCGAAAAACTGTTTTTT
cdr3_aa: CASSQGEDRGEKLFF

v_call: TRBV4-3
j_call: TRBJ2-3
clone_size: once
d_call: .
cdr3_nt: TGCGCCAGCAGCCAATGGGGGACGGGGGACGAAGATACGCAGTATTTT
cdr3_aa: CASSQWGTGDEDTQYF

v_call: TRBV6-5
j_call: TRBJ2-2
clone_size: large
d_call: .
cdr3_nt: TGTGCCAGCAGTTACTCGCCCGCGAACACCGGGGAGCTGTTTTTT
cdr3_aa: CASSYSPANTGELFF

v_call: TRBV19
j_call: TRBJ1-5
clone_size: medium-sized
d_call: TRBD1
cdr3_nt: TGTGCCAGTAGTAGACCCCAGGGGGCCAGCAATCAGCCCCAGCATTTT
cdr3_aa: CASSRPQGASNQPQHF

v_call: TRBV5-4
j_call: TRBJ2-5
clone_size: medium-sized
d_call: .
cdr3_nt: TGTGCCAGCAGCCCAGAGAGTAGCGGAGAGACCCAGTACTTC
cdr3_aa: CASSPESSGETQYF

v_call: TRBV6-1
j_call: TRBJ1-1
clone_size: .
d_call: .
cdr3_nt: TGTGCCAGCCAACAACGGGACACTGAAGCTTTCTTT
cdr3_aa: CASQQRDTEAFF

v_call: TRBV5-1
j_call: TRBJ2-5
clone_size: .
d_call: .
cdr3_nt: TGCGCCAGCAGCTCGGATGGGAGGCAAGAGACCCAGTACTTC
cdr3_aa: CASSSDGRQETQYF

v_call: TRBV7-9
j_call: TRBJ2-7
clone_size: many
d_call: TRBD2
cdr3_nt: TGTGCCAGCAGCTTAGAGGGCGGGGGAACCTACGAGCAGTACTTC
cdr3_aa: CASSLEGGGTYEQYF

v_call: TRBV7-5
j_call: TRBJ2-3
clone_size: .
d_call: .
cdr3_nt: .
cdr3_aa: CISVPAVRADTQYF

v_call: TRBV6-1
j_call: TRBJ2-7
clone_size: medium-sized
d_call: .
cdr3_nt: TGTGCCAGCAGTGAGACGACAGATGCTTCCTACGAGCAGTACTTC
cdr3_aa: CASSETTDASYEQYF

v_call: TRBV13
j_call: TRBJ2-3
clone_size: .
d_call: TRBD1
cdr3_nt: TGTGCCACCGACAGGGGTACAGATACGCAGTATTTT
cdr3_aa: CATDRGTDTQYF

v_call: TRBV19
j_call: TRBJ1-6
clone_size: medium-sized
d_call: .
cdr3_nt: TGTGCCAGTAGTCGGGGAAGCCTTTATAATTCACCCCTCCACTTT
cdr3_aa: CASSRGSLYNSPLHF

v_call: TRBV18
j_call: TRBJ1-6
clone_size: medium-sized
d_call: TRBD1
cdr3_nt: TGTGCCAGCTCACCATCTCAGGGGGCGACTAATTCACCCCTCCACTTT
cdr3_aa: CASSPSQGATNSPLHF

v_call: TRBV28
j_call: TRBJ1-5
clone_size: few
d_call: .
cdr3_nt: TGTGCCAGCAGTTTAACTCTCGGGGGCCGGCATTTT
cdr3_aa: CASSLTLGGRHF